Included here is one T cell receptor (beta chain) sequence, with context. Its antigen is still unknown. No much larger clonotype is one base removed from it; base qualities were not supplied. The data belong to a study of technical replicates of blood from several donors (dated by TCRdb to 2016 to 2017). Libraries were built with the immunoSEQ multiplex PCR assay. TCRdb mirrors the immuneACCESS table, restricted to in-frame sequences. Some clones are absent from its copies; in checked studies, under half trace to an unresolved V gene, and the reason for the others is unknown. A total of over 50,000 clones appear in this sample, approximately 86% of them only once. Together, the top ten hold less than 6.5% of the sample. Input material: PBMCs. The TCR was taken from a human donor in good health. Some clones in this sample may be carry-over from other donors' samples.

The nucleotide sequence reads TGTGCCACCATTAGCGTAACCTCCTACGAGCAGTACTTC. Its protein is CATISVTSYEQYF. The V and J segments used are TRBV6-1 and TRBJ2-7; the D segment could be TRBD2, given 5 matching bases. Counted from cysteine to phenylalanine, this CDR3 has 13 amino acids. Solely the CDR3 DNA is kept, with 39 bases framed from the first base. Based on the germline V gene, the CDR1 and CDR2 sequences are MNHNS and SASEGT. Trimming takes 10 bases from V and 0 bases from J, and the germline ends sit 13 bases apart.